This T cell receptor (beta chain) was retrieved from a study of OX40 agonist ivuxolimab in advanced cancers. At the level of the study: Patients received the agonistic anti-OX40 (CD134) antibody ivuxolimab. Patients were approximately 80% male with ages roughly 20 to 90, mean 60.

Method: immunoSEQ multiplex PCR; TCRdb's copy keeps in-frame clones and lacks some. This table has 20,000 to 25,000 clones, about 87% appearing once. In germline, CDR1 is SGHNT, CDR2 YYREEE (reference sequence). V lost 0 bases and J lost 4, with 7 bases in between. The CDR3 sequence is 13 residues long. V usage is TRBV5-4 and J usage is TRBJ1-2; no definite D call. This TCR was recovered from an adult with an advanced solid tumor such as melanoma, head and neck, liver or kidney cancer. This material consisted of CD4+ or CD8+ T cells sorted from blood, taken in a trial of the OX40 agonist ivuxolimab. DNA of the CDR3: TGTGCCAGCAGCTTGGGAGAGGCCTATGGCTACACCTTC. Translating it yields CASSLGEAYGYTF.